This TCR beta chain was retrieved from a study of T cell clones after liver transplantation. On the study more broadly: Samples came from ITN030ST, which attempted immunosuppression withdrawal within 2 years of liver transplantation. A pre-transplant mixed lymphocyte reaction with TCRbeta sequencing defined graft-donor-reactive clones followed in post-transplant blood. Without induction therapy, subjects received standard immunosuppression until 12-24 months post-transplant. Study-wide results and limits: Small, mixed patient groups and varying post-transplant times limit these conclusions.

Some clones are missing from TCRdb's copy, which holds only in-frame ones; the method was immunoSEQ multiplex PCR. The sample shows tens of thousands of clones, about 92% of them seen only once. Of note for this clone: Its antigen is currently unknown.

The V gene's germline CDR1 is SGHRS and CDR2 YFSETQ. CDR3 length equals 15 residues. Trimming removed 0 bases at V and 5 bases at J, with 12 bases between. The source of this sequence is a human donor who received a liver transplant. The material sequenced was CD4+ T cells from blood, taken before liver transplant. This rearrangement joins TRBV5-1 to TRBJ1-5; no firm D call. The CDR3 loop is CASSLAPELDQPQHF. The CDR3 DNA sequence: TGCGCCAGCAGCTTGGCTCCCGAGTTAGATCAGCCCCAGCATTTT.